This T cell receptor (beta chain) was obtained from a study of OX40 agonist ivuxolimab in advanced cancers. Trimming shortened V by 2 bases and J by 7 bases, and 10 bases separated the two germline ends. In germline, CDR1 is SGHNT, CDR2 YYREEE (reference sequence). CDR3 size: 13 residues. Findings of the study overall: At doses 0.1 to 3.0 mg/kg, CD4+ and CD8+ clones expanded.

This clone was seen a single time. Its antigen is still unknown. Sequencing used immunoSEQ multiplex PCR; TCRdb keeps in-frame clones, though not all of them. The repertoire holds about 63,000 clones, with 80% to 90% as singletons. The sequence derives from an adult with an advanced solid tumor such as melanoma, head and neck, liver or kidney cancer. Material: CD4+ or CD8+ T cells sorted from blood, obtained in a trial of the OX40 agonist ivuxolimab. V is TRBV5-4 and J is TRBJ1-5; D gene unclear. The CDR3 DNA reads TGTGCCAGCAGCTTAGGATCCGAACAGCCCCAGCATTTT. Its translation is CASSLGSEQPQHF.